The 32 T cell receptor beta chains reported below all come from one sample, sequenced in a study of glioma-infiltrating T cells after dendritic cell vaccination. Stated time point: after dendritic cell vaccination, including at tumor progression/relapse. Clones were read by immunoSEQ multiplex PCR, and TCRdb kept only the in-frame ones, dropping some. The sample has approximately 99,000 clones, 80% seen once. Here the sequenced sample was blood, taken after dendritic cell vaccination. The source is a human donor with glioblastoma.

The chain carries TRBV4-1 and TRBJ2-7, with 10 bases aligning to TRBD2. CDR3 size: 17 residues. V lost 1 base and J lost 4; bases outside the gene matches: 10. Germline values: CDR1 MGHRA, CDR2 YSYEKL. The CDR3 DNA follows: TGCGCCAGCAGCCAAGGTTCCCTAGCGGGAGCTAGGTACGAGCAGTACTTC. Residues: CASSQGSLAGARYEQYF.

The chain couples TRBV14 to TRBJ2-3, with 9 bases that match TRBD2. The CDR3 has 16 residues. The V segment lost 0 bases and the J segment 4 bases; nucleotides outside the gene matches: 5. Germline assignment: CDR1 SGHDN and CDR2 FVKESK. CDR3: CASSQERGGLPDTQYF. For the CDR3, the DNA is TGTGCCAGCAGCCAAGAGCGGGGGGGGCTACCAGATACGCAGTATTTT.

The V and J genes are TRBV28 and TRBJ1-2; TRBD1 is a possible D gene (6 bases). The germline CDR1 and CDR2 sequences are MDHEN and SYDVKM. There are 15 residues in the CDR3. Deletions cut 3 bases from V and 0 bases from J, with 11 bases between. CDR3 DNA: TGTGCCAGCAGTTTCGGGGGGGCAGCTAACTATGGCTACACCTTC. It specifies CASSFGGAANYGYTF.

This clone was seen a single time. The rearrangement uses TRBV11-2 and TRBJ2-1; TRBD2 matches 10 bases. The germline gives CDR1 SGHAT, CDR2 FQNNGV. The CDR3 length is 14 residues. Germline trimming cut 5 bases from V and 4 bases from J; bases unmatched to any gene: 2. CDR3 protein: CASSILAGYNEQFF. The CDR3 nucleotides are TGTGCCAGCAGCATACTAGCGGGATACAATGAGCAGTTCTTC.

The chain employs TRBV6-5 and TRBJ2-7; D is perhaps TRBD2 (6 bases). V was clipped by 2 bases and J by 0 bases, with 11 bases between them. The length of the CDR3 is 15 residues. Germline CDR1 is MNHEY and CDR2 is SVGAGI. The CDR3 region is CASSYGDSGSYEQYF. In nucleotides, the CDR3 is TGTGCCAGCAGTTACGGGGACTCCGGCTCCTACGAGCAGTACTTC.

The chain employs TRBV6-5 and TRBJ1-5; 7 bases are shared with TRBD1. CDR1 MNHEY and CDR2 SVGAGI come from the germline V gene. Trimming took 2 bases from V and 2 from J; bases not matched to a gene: 6. This CDR3 is 16 amino acids long. The CDR3 DNA follows: TGTGCCAGCAGTTACCCAACAGGGGAGGGCAATCAGCCCCAGCATTTT. This translates into CASSYPTGEGNQPQHF.

The V and J genes are TRBV4-2 and TRBJ2-1; 9 bases are a match to TRBD2. V lost 1 base to trimming and J lost 9 bases; unmatched junction nucleotides: 10. Germline lookup yields CDR1 LGHNA and CDR2 YNFKEQ. CDR3 size: 16 residues. The CDR3 region is CASSQVGGGGAGEQFF. Here the CDR3 DNA reads TGTGCCAGCAGCCAAGTGGGCGGCGGGGGGGCCGGTGAGCAGTTCTTC.

The rearrangement links TRBV15 to TRBJ2-3; 9 nucleotides match TRBD2. The CDR3 totals 18 residues. Trimming took 3 bases from V and 2 from J; bases not matched to a gene: 12. CDR1 is LNHNV, CDR2 YYDKDF, per germline (reference sequence). Written as DNA, the CDR3 is TGTGCCACCAGCAGGAGGCCTAGCGGGGTCGTCTTCACAGATACGCAGTATTTT. This encodes CATSRRPSGVVFTDTQYF.

The V and J genes are TRBV30 and TRBJ2-5; 7 bases align to TRBD2. J was trimmed by 2 bases and V by 4 bases; bases with no gene match: 4. There are 13 residues in the CDR3. Germline-derived CDR1 and CDR2 are GTSNPN and SVGIG (reference sequence). The DNA of the CDR3 is TGTGCCTGGAACCGGCGGGAGCAAGAGACCCAGTACTTC. This translates into CAWNRREQETQYF.

The chain employs TRBV7-9 and TRBJ2-5; D perhaps matches TRBD1 (6 bases). Trimming shortened V by 1 base and J by 5 bases, and 14 bases separated the two germline ends. CDR3 length: 15 residues. Germline V gene sequence: CDR1 SEHNR, CDR2 FQNEAQ (reference sequence). Written as DNA, the CDR3 is TGTGCCAGCAGCTTAGGGTTGCAGGGGTTGGAGACCCAGTACTTC. This gives the protein CASSLGLQGLETQYF.

V usage is TRBV12-5 and J usage is TRBJ2-7; 10 bases match TRBD1. The germline CDR1 and CDR2 sequences are LGHNT and FRNRAP. V was pared by 3 bases and J by 5 bases, with 7 bases of the junction left unmatched. The CDR3 contains 15 residues. The CDR3: CASGLGTGALHEQYF. CDR3 DNA sequence: TGTGCTAGTGGTTTAGGGACAGGGGCTCTCCACGAGCAGTACTTC.

This chain uses TRBV11-3 with TRBJ2-3; TRBD2 is a possible D gene (5 bases). Germline V gene data show CDR1 as SGHNT and CDR2 as YENEEA. The V end was cut by 2 bases, the J end by 2 bases, with 17 bases between. The CDR3 spans 17 residues. CDR3 DNA: TGTGCCAGCAGCTTATTACTGTTTCCGGGGATCACAGATACGCAGTATTTT. Protein: CASSLLLFPGITDTQYF.

This CDR3 reads CASRGTATNEKLFF. CDR3 DNA: TGTGCCAGCAGGGGGACAGCAACTAATGAAAAACTGTTTTTT. The rearrangement links TRBV28 to TRBJ1-4, with 7 bases that match TRBD1. The germline V gene encodes CDR1 MDHEN and CDR2 SYDVKM. V shed 6 bases and J 0 bases; nucleotides not matched to a gene: 1. The CDR3 has 14 residues.

The chain carries TRBV21-1 and TRBJ1-2; the tabulated D call, TRBD1, remains unverified against the DNA. TRBV21-1 is an annotated pseudogene. This CDR3 region has 14 residues. The CDR3 loop is CASSNRTGDYGYTF. The CDR3 DNA sequence: TGTGCCAGCAGCAACCGGACAGGGGACTATGGCTACACCTTC.

The rearrangement joins TRBV18 to TRBJ1-2; no clear D gene. Between the trimmed V and J ends, which lost 3 bases and 4 bases, there was a span of 12 bases. CDR3 length: 14 residues. The germline V gene has CDR1 KGHSH and CDR2 LQKENI. The CDR3: CASSPQETSYGYTF. In nucleotides, the CDR3 is TGTGCCAGCTCACCCCAGGAAACATCCTATGGCTACACCTTC. Full variable domain (remainder filled in from reference TRBV18 and TRBJ1-2): NAGVMQNPRHLVRRRGQEARLRCSPMKGHSHVYWYRQLPEEGLKFMVYLQKENIIDESGMPKERFSAEFPKEGPSILRIQQVVRGDSAAYFCASSPQETSYGYTFGSGTRLTVV.

The V call is TRBV4-1, the J call TRBJ2-7; 8 bases line up with TRBD2. The V gene's germline CDR1 is MGHRA and CDR2 YSYEKL. V dropped 0 bases and J dropped 0; count of bases not matched to a gene: 10. CDR3 length equals 18 residues. The CDR3 region is CASSQDRPSGFSSYEQYF. For the CDR3, the DNA is TGCGCCAGCAGCCAAGATAGGCCTAGCGGGTTTAGCTCCTACGAGCAGTACTTC.

J is TRBJ1-2 and V is TRBV28; tentative D call: TRBD1 (5 bases). CDR1 MDHEN and CDR2 SYDVKM come from the germline V gene. The CDR3 covers 13 residues. V lost 6 bases to trimming and J lost 3 bases, with 11 bases between them. The CDR3 loop is CASRTDTDYGYTF. DNA of the CDR3: TGTGCCAGCAGGACGGACACGGACTATGGCTACACCTTC.

The chain joins TRBV4-2 to TRBJ1-1; 8 bases agree with TRBD1. The length of the CDR3 is 17 residues. J was trimmed by 0 bases and V by 4 bases; bases with no gene match: 10. Germline V gene sequence: CDR1 LGHNA, CDR2 YNFKEQ. The CDR3 reads CASSPTYPGQVNTEAFF. Written as DNA, the CDR3 is TGTGCCAGCAGCCCAACTTATCCGGGACAGGTGAACACTGAAGCTTTCTTT.

The chain recombines TRBV5-1 with TRBJ2-7, with 14 bases identical to TRBD2. Germline lookup yields CDR1 SGHRS and CDR2 YFSETQ. The CDR3 totals 18 residues. V was pared by 0 bases and J by 0 bases, with 5 bases of the junction left unmatched. DNA for the CDR3: TGCGCCAGCAGCTTGGATGGGACTAGCGGGGGCCTCTCCTACGAGCAGTACTTC. It translates to CASSLDGTSGGLSYEQYF.

The V gene is TRBV4-1, the J gene TRBJ1-3; D might be TRBD1 (5 bases). V was clipped by 4 bases and J by 8 bases, with 21 bases between them. The germline CDR1 and CDR2 sequences are MGHRA and YSYEKL. This CDR3 spans 16 amino acids. CDR3 region: CASSPSFKGHVDTIYF. CDR3 sequence (DNA): TGCGCCAGCAGCCCTAGTTTTAAGGGGCATGTAGACACCATATATTTT.

The chain is built from TRBV5-6 and TRBJ2-3; D remains ambiguous. V gave up 6 bases and J gave up 3 bases, with 11 bases separating them. The germline V gene has CDR1 SGHDT and CDR2 YYEEEE. This CDR3 spans 13 amino acids. Written as DNA, the CDR3 is TGTGCCAGCACTCTCCCTGCGACAGATACGCAGTATTTT. Its translation is CASTLPATDTQYF.

This clone was counted once. The chain combines TRBV30 with TRBJ2-7; possible D gene TRBD2, 6 bases. V dropped 3 bases and J dropped 6 bases, with 12 bases sitting between them. This CDR3 has 12 amino acids. Germline CDR1 and CDR2: GTSNPN and SVGIG (reference sequence). CDR3 protein: CAWSSSGGEQYF. In nucleotides, the CDR3 is TGTGCCTGGAGCTCGTCCGGGGGCGAGCAGTACTTC.

V usage is TRBV9 and J usage is TRBJ2-5; maybe TRBD1 (5 bases). Germline CDR1 is SGDLS and CDR2 is YYNGEE. This CDR3 comprises 15 residues. Trimming took 3 bases from V and 5 from J, leaving 17 bases between them. DNA of the CDR3: TGTGCCAGCAGCGCGGCGGTTATCCCAGGGGAGACCCAGTACTTC. Translation: CASSAAVIPGETQYF.

This chain joins TRBV30 and TRBJ2-2; 8 bases agree with TRBD2. V shed 2 bases, J shed 3 bases, and the junction held 5 bases outside the gene matches. The CDR3 covers 15 residues. In germline, CDR1 is GTSNPN, CDR2 SVGIG (reference sequence). The CDR3 reads CAWSKREGHTGELFF. The CDR3 region has the DNA TGTGCCTGGAGTAAACGGGAGGGCCACACCGGGGAGCTGTTTTTT.

The chain combines TRBV5-1 with TRBJ1-4, with D possibly being TRBD1 (6 bases). V was pared by 6 bases and J by 4 bases, with 13 bases between. Per germline, CDR1 SGHRS and CDR2 YFSETQ. This CDR3 spans 14 amino acids. CDR3 in DNA: TGCGCCAGCAACAGAGGACAGCTTAATGAAAAACTGTTTTTT. This codes for CASNRGQLNEKLFF.

The chain combines TRBV10-3 with TRBJ1-1, with 8 bases identical to TRBD1. Per the germline V gene, CDR1 is ENHRY and CDR2 is SYGVKD. V lost 10 bases, J lost 5 bases, and 9 bases stayed unmatched. The CDR3 spans 13 residues. CDR3 nucleotides: TGTGCCACCAACTCAGGGGGCATGACTGAAGCTTTCTTT. Residues: CATNSGGMTEAFF.

The chain employs TRBV5-6 and TRBJ2-1; D unresolved. V was cut by 1 base and J by 2 bases, with 10 bases left in between. CDR1 is SGHDT and CDR2 is YYEEEE in the germline V gene. CDR3 length: 15 amino acids. The CDR3: CASSLPTVPYNEQFF. CDR3 bases: TGTGCCAGCAGCTTGCCGACTGTCCCCTACAATGAGCAGTTCTTC.

This sequence joins TRBV28 and TRBJ1-2; the D is unclear. From germline, CDR1 is MDHEN and CDR2 SYDVKM. V was cut by 3 bases and J by 0 bases, with 11 bases left in between. This CDR3 is built from 15 residues. The chain's CDR3 is CASSFPRGSNYGYTF. In DNA, the CDR3 is TGTGCCAGCAGTTTCCCCCGAGGATCTAACTATGGCTACACCTTC.

The rearrangement joins TRBV5-1 to TRBJ2-7, with TRBD2 identical over 10 bases. The CDR3 is 16 residues long. Germline CDR1 SGHRS, CDR2 YFSETQ. J gave up 5 bases and V 0 bases, and 8 bases lay outside the gene matches. This chain's CDR3 is CASSLAPQRGGNEQYF. In nucleotides, the CDR3 is TGCGCCAGCAGCTTGGCCCCACAGCGGGGGGGAAACGAGCAGTACTTC.

The chain combines TRBV28 with TRBJ1-1, with a tentative D call TRBD1 (6 bases). Per germline, CDR1 MDHEN and CDR2 SYDVKM. The V end lost 5 bases, the J end lost 5 bases, and 21 bases lay between the germline ends. This CDR3 is built from 16 residues. CDR3 amino acids: CASSLDTGFGRTEAFF. Written as DNA, the CDR3 is TGTGCCAGCAGTCTCGACACAGGGTTCGGGCGTACTGAAGCTTTCTTT.

The DNA for the CDR3 is TGTGCCAGCAGTGACAGGGCCCCCATGAACACTGAAGCTTTCTTT. Translation gives CASSDRAPMNTEAFF. The rearrangement uses TRBV2 and TRBJ1-1; D might be TRBD1 (5 bases). V was pared by 3 bases and J by 0 bases, with 11 bases between. The CDR3 contains 15 residues. The germline V gene encodes CDR1 SNHLY and CDR2 FYNNEI.

This chain connects TRBV30 to TRBJ2-7; 7 bases align to TRBD2. Germline loops: CDR1 GTSNPN, CDR2 SVGIG (reference sequence). The CDR3 contains 15 residues. Unmatched junction bases numbered 6, after V lost 1 base and J lost 0 bases. The CDR3 loop is CAWSGGRGSSYEQYF. In nucleotides, the CDR3 is TGTGCCTGGAGTGGGGGGAGGGGAAGCTCCTACGAGCAGTACTTC.